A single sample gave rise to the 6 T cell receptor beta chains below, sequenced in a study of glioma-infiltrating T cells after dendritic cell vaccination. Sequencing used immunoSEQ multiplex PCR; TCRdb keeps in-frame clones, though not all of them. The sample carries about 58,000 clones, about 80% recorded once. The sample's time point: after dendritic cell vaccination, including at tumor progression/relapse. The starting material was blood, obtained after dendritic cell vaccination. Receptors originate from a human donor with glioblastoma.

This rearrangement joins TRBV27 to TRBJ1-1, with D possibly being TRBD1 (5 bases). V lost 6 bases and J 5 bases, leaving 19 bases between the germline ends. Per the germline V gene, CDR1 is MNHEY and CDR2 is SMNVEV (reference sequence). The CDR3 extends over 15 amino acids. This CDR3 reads CASSTQFRTPTEAFF. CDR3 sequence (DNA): TGTGCCAGCAGCACCCAATTTAGGACACCGACTGAAGCTTTCTTT.

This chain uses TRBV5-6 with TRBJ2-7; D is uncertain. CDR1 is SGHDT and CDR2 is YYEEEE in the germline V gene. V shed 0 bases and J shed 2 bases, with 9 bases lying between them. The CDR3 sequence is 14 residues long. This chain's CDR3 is CASSLGGSTYEQYF. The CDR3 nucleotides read TGTGCCAGCAGCTTGGGTGGCTCCACCTACGAGCAGTACTTC.

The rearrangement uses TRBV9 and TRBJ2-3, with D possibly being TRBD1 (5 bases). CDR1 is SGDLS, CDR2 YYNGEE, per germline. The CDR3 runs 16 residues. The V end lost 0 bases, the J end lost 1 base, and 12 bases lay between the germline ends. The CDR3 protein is CASSVAGILGTDTQYF. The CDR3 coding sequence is TGTGCCAGCAGCGTAGCAGGGATCCTCGGCACAGATACGCAGTATTTT.

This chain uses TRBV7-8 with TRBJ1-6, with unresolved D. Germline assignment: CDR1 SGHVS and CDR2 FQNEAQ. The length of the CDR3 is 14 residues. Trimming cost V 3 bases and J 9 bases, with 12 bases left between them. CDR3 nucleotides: TGTGCCAGCAGCTTCCGGGCCCGGGGTTCACCCCTCCACTTT. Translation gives CASSFRARGSPLHF.

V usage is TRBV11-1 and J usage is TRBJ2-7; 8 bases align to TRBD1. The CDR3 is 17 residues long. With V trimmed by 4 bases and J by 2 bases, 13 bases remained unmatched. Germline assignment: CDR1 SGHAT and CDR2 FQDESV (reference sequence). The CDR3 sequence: CASSSDWDRTRAYEQYF. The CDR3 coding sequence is TGTGCCAGCAGCTCAGATTGGGACAGGACTCGCGCCTACGAGCAGTACTTC.

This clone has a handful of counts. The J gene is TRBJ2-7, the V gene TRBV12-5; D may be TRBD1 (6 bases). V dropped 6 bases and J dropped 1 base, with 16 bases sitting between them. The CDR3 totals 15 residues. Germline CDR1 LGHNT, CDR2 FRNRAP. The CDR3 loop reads CASGQGSDTSYEQYF. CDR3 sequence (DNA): TGTGCTAGTGGCCAGGGGTCAGACACATCCTACGAGCAGTACTTC. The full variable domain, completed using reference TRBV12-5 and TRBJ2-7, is DARVTQTPRHKVTEMGQEVTMRCQPILGHNTVFWYRQTMMQGLELLAYFRNRAPLDDSGMPKDRFSAEMPDATLATLKIQPSEPRDSAVYFCASGQGSDTSYEQYFGPGTRLTVT.